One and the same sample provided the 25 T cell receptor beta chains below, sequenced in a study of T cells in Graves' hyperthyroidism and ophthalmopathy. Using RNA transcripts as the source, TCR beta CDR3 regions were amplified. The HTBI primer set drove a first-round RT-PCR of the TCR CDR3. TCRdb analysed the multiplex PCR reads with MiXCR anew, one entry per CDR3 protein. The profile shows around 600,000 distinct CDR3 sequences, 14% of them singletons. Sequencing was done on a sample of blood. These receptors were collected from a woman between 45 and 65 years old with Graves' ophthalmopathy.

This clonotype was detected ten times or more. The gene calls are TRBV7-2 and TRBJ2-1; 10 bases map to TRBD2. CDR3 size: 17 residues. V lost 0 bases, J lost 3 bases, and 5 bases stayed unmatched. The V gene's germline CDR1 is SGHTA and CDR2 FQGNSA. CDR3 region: CASSLARLAGVYNEQFF. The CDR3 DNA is TGTGCCAGCAGCTTAGCGAGGCTAGCGGGGGTCTACAATGAGCAGTTCTTC.

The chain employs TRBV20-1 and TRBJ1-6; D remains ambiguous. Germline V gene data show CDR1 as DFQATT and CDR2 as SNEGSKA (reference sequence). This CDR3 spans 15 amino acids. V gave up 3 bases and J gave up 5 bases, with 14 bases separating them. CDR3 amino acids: CSARGQLQNNSPLHF. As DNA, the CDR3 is TGCAGTGCTAGGGGCCAGTTACAAAATAATTCACCCCTCCACTTT.

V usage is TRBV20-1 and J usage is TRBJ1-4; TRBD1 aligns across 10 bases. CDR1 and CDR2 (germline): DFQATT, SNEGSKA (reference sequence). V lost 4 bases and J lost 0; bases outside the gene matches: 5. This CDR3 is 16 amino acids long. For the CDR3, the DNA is TGCAGTGCTATCGGGACAGGGGCCGCAACTAATGAAAAACTGTTTTTT. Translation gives CSAIGTGAATNEKLFF.

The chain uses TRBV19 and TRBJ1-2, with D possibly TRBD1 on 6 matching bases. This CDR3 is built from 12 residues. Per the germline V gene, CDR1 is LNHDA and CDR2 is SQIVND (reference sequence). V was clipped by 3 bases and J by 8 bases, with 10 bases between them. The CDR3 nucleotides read TGTGCCAGTAGTATTTTGGGGGCGGGCTACACCTTC. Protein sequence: CASSILGAGYTF. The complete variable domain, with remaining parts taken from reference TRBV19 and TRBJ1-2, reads DGGITQSPKYLFRKEGQNVTLSCEQNLNHDAMYWYRQDPGQGLRLIYYSQIVNDFQKGDIAEGYSVSREKKESFPLTVTSAQKNPTAFYLCASSILGAGYTFGSGTRLTVV.

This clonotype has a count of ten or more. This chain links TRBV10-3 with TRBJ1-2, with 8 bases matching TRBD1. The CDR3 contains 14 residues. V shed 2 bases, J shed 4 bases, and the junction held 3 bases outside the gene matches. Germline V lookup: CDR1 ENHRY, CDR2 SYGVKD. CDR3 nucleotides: TGTGCCATCAGTGAGAGTCAGGGGGCCTATGGCTACACCTTC. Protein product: CAISESQGAYGYTF.

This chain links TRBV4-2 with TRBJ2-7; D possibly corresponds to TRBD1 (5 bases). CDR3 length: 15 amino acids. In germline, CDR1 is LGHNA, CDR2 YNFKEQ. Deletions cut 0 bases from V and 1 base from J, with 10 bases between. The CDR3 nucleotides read TGTGCCAGCAGCCAAGAGGTTCGGACATCCTACGAGCAGTACTTC. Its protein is CASSQEVRTSYEQYF.

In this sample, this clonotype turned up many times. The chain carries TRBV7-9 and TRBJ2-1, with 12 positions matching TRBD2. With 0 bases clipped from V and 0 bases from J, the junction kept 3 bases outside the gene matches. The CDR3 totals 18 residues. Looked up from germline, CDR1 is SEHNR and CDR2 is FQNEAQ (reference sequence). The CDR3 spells CASSLATGLAGSYNEQFF. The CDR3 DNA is TGTGCCAGCAGCTTAGCAACGGGACTAGCGGGCTCCTACAATGAGCAGTTCTTC.

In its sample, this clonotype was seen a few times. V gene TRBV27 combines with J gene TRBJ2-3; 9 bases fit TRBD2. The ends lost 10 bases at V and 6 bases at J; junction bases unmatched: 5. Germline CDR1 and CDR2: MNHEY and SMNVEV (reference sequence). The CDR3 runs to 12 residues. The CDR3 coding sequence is TGTGCCATCCGCGGGGGGGGGGATACGCAGTATTTT. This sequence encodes CAIRGGGDTQYF.

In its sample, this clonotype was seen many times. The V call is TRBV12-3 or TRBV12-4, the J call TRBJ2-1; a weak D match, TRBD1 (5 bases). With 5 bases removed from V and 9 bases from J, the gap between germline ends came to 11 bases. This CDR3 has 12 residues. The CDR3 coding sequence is TGTGCCAGCAGTGGCAGGGATCTTGAGCAGTTCTTC. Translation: CASSGRDLEQFF.

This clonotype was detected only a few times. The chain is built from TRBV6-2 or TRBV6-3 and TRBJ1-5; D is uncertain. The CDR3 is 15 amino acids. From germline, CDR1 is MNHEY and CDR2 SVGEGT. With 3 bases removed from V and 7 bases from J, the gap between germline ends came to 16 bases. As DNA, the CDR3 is TGTGCCAGCAGTTATGGGAACGGGCCTGAACAGCCCCAGCATTTT. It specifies CASSYGNGPEQPQHF.

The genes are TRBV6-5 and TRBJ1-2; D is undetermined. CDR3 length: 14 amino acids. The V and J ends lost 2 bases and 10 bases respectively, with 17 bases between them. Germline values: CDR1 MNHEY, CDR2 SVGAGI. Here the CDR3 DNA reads TGTGCCAGCAGTTACCGTTCAACTTGGATCGCCTACACCTTC. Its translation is CASSYRSTWIAYTF.

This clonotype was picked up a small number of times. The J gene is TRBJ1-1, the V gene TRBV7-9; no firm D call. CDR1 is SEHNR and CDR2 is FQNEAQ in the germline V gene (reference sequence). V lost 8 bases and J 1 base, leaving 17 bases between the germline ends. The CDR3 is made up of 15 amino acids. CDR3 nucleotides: TGTGCCAGCTCCCCGGTGGAGGGATGGAACACTGAAGCTTTCTTT. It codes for CASSPVEGWNTEAFF.

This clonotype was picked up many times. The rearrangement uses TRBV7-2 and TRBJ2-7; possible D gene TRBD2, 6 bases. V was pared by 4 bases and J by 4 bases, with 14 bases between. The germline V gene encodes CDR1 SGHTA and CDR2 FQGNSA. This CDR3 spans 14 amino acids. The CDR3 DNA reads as TGTGCCAGCAGCTCCTCACCGGGAGAATACGAGCAGTACTTC. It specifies CASSSSPGEYEQYF.

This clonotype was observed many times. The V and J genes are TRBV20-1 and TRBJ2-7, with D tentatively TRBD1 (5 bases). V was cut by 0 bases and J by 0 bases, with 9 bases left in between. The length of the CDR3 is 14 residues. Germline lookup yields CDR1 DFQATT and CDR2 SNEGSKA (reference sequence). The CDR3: CSARERGNSYEQYF. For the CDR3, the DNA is TGCAGTGCTAGAGAAAGGGGAAACTCCTACGAGCAGTACTTC.

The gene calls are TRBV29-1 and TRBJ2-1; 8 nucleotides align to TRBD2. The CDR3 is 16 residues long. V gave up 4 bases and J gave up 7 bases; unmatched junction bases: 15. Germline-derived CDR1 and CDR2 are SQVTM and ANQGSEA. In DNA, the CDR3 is TGCAGCGTTGGAGATCGAACGGGAGGGCCAAGAAATGAGCAGTTCTTC. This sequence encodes CSVGDRTGGPRNEQFF.

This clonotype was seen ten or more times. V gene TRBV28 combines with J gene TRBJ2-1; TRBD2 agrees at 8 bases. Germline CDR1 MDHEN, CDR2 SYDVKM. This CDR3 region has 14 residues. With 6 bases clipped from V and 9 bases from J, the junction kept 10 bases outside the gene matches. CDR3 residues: CASSSGTSRAEQFF. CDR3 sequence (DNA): TGTGCCAGCAGCTCAGGGACTAGTAGGGCTGAGCAGTTCTTC.

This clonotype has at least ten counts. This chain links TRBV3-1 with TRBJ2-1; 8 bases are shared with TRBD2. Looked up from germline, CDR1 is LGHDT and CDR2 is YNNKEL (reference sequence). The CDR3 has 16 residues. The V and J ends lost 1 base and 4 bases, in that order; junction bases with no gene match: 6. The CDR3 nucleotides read TGTGCCAGCAGCCAAGCCTTCGGGACTAGTTACAATGAGCAGTTCTTC. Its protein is CASSQAFGTSYNEQFF.

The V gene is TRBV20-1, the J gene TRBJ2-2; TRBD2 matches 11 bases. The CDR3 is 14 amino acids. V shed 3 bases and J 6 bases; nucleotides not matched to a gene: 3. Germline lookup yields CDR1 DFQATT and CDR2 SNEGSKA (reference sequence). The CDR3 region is CSASSGRAPGELFF. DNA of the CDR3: TGCAGTGCTAGTAGCGGGAGGGCCCCCGGGGAGCTGTTTTTT.

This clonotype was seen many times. CDR3 coding DNA: TGTGCCAGCAGAGACAACACCTACGAGCAGTACTTC. This sequence encodes CASRDNTYEQYF. The rearrangement uses TRBV28 and TRBJ2-7; the D is unclear. Trimming pared 6 bases from V and 2 bases from J, leaving 8 bases between. This CDR3 has 12 amino acids. Per the germline V gene, CDR1 is MDHEN and CDR2 is SYDVKM. The variable domain in full, with the rest retrieved from reference TRBV28 and TRBJ2-7, is DVKVTQSSRYLVKRTGEKVFLECVQDMDHENMFWYRQDPGLGLRLIYFSYDVKMKEKGDIPEGYSVSREKKERFSLILESASTNQTSMYLCASRDNTYEQYFGPGTRLTVT.

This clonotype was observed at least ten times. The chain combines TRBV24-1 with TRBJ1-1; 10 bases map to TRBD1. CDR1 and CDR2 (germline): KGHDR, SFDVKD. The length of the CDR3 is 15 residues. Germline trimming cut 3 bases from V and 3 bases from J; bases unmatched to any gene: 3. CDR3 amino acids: CATSDAGTGDTEAFF. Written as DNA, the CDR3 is TGTGCCACCAGTGATGCCGGGACAGGGGACACTGAAGCTTTCTTT.

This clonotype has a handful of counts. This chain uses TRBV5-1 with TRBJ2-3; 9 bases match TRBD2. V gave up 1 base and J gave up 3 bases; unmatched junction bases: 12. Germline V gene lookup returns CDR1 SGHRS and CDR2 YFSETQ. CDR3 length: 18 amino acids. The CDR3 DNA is TGCGCCAGCAGCTTGCTTCGGCCTAGCGGGAAGGGGACAGATACGCAGTATTTT. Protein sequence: CASSLLRPSGKGTDTQYF.

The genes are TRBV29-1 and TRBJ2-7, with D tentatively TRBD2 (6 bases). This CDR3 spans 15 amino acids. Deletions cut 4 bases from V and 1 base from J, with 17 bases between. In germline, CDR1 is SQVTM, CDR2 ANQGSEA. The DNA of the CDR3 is TGCAGCGTTGGAGATCGGACCGGGAGTTCCTACGAGCAGTACTTC. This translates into CSVGDRTGSSYEQYF.

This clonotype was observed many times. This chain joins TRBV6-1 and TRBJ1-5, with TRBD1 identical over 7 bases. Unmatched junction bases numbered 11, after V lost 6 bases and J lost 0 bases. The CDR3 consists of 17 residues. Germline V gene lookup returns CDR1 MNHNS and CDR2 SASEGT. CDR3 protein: CASSPDRDLNSNQPQHF. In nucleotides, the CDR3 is TGTGCCAGCAGCCCCGACAGGGATCTTAATAGCAATCAGCCCCAGCATTTT.

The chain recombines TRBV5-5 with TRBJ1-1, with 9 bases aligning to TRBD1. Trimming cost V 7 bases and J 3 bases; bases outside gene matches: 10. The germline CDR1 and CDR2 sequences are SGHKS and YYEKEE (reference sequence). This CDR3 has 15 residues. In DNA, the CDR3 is TGTGCCAGCTCCGGGACAGGGTTCTCGGACACTGAAGCTTTCTTT. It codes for CASSGTGFSDTEAFF. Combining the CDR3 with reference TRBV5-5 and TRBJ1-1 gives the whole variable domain DAGVTQSPTHLIKTRGQQVTLRCSPISGHKSVSWYQQVLGQGPQFIFQYYEKEERGRGNFPDRFSARQFPNYSSELNVNALLLGDSALYLCASSGTGFSDTEAFFGQGTRLTVV.

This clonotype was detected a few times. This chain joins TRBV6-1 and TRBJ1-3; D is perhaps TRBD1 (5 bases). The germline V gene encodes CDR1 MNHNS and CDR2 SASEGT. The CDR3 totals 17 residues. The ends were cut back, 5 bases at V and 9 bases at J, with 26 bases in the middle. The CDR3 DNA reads TGTGCCAGCAGTACCATCGGGACTTTAGTCTTGGTAATCACCATATATTTT. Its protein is CASSTIGTLVLVITIYF.